This T cell receptor beta chain was captured by sequencing in a study of monozygotic twins with inflammatory bowel disease. For every donor, one blood sample of 2.5 ml was drawn. Input per TCR library consisted of roughly 4,000 ng of total RNA. TCRdb re-called the 5' RACE reads and gives one entry per CDR3 protein, without DNA. This sample's table reports about 160,000 distinct CDR3 sequences. CDR3 length: 16 amino acids. Germline V CDR1 and CDR2: SGHTA, FQGTGA. The rearrangement uses TRBV7-3 and TRBJ2-1; TCRdb reports TRBD2, a call that lacks DNA to check it against. The specimen sequenced was blood. This TCR derives from a human donor with ulcerative colitis or Crohn's disease, or a healthy co-twin of an affected twin (not recorded which). CDR3 in amino acids: CASSYSPGLAGNEQFF.